A selection of T cell receptor beta chains follows, all from one sample in a study of monozygotic twins with inflammatory bowel disease. From the 5' RACE reads, TCRdb lists one entry per CDR3 protein and no DNA. This sample's clone table lists about 150,000 distinct CDR3 sequences. The sample was blood. Source of these receptors: a human donor with ulcerative colitis or Crohn's disease, or a healthy co-twin of an affected twin (not recorded which). The CDR3 runs from the conserved cysteine through the conserved F or W. Fields, in order: J gene, V gene, CDR3 protein.

j_gene: TRBJ1-6; v_gene: TRBV7-3; CDR3aa: CASSLAPWTGMGNSPLHF
j_gene: TRBJ1-1; v_gene: TRBV5-1; CDR3aa: CASNIDWIMNTEAFF
j_gene: TRBJ2-1; v_gene: TRBV20-1; CDR3aa: CSAREATSGYNEQFF
j_gene: TRBJ1-1; v_gene: TRBV2; CDR3aa: CASSVGSTEAFF
j_gene: TRBJ2-2; v_gene: TRBV20-1; CDR3aa: CSARDPGTANTGELFF
j_gene: TRBJ2-2; v_gene: TRBV29-1; CDR3aa: CSVPKPGSTGELFF
j_gene: TRBJ2-3; v_gene: TRBV6-1; CDR3aa: CASRNRRSTDTQYF
j_gene: TRBJ2-7; v_gene: TRBV7-2; CDR3aa: CASGTGGREQYF
j_gene: TRBJ2-7; v_gene: TRBV9; CDR3aa: CASSVGRTSFVEQYF
j_gene: TRBJ2-2; v_gene: TRBV18; CDR3aa: CASSPLPRTSGNTGELFF
j_gene: TRBJ1-1; v_gene: TRBV5-1; CDR3aa: CASSLEGIMNTEAFF
j_gene: TRBJ2-7; v_gene: TRBV11-2; CDR3aa: CASRLGQGYEQYF
j_gene: TRBJ1-6; v_gene: TRBV5-6; CDR3aa: CASSWSPKGGNSPLHF
j_gene: TRBJ2-2; v_gene: TRBV5-1; CDR3aa: CASSSPTGELFF
j_gene: TRBJ2-7; v_gene: TRBV9; CDR3aa: CASSVEVNSYEQYF
j_gene: TRBJ2-7; v_gene: TRBV29-1; CDR3aa: CSVVERISYEQYF
j_gene: TRBJ1-6; v_gene: TRBV12-3/TRBV12-4; CDR3aa: CASTLGGFGNSPLHF
j_gene: TRBJ2-1; v_gene: TRBV7-9; CDR3aa: CASSGTSGSYNEQFF
j_gene: TRBJ1-2; v_gene: TRBV5-1; CDR3aa: CASSPGRESYGYTF
j_gene: TRBJ2-6; v_gene: TRBV6-5; CDR3aa: CASSSTPGANVLTF
j_gene: TRBJ2-1; v_gene: TRBV20-1; CDR3aa: CSASSGGSYNEQFF
j_gene: TRBJ2-1; v_gene: TRBV4-3; CDR3aa: CASSQGAHNEQFF
j_gene: TRBJ1-1; v_gene: TRBV5-5; CDR3aa: CASSLSSWRETEAFF
j_gene: TRBJ2-1; v_gene: TRBV7-2; CDR3aa: CASSRTSGAQFYNEQFF
j_gene: TRBJ2-2; v_gene: TRBV28; CDR3aa: CASSLIRAPNTGELFF
j_gene: TRBJ2-1; v_gene: TRBV7-9; CDR3aa: CASSPDYNEQFF
j_gene: TRBJ2-3; v_gene: TRBV7-2; CDR3aa: CASSLVGQYTDTQYF
j_gene: TRBJ2-2; v_gene: TRBV29-1; CDR3aa: CSVRLAGGAGELFF
j_gene: TRBJ1-4; v_gene: TRBV6-1; CDR3aa: CASSTTGPPPKLFF
j_gene: TRBJ1-1; v_gene: TRBV12-3/TRBV12-4; CDR3aa: CASSLPQVETEAFF
j_gene: TRBJ2-5; v_gene: TRBV6-2/TRBV6-3; CDR3aa: CASSSTRETQYF
j_gene: TRBJ1-4; v_gene: TRBV5-1; CDR3aa: CASSLGPATNEKLFF
j_gene: TRBJ1-6; v_gene: TRBV30; CDR3aa: CAWSERGSLNSPLHF
j_gene: TRBJ2-7; v_gene: TRBV7-8; CDR3aa: CASSYLRANEQDF
j_gene: TRBJ2-5; v_gene: TRBV19; CDR3aa: CASSIGHQETQYF
j_gene: TRBJ2-5; v_gene: TRBV20-1; CDR3aa: CSVPVGARKETQYF
j_gene: TRBJ2-1; v_gene: TRBV5-4; CDR3aa: CASSSRQGFGNEQFF
j_gene: TRBJ2-7; v_gene: TRBV2; CDR3aa: CASTDRTGRGEQYF
j_gene: TRBJ2-5; v_gene: TRBV27; CDR3aa: CASSSYGLAEAPPQDGFGYF
j_gene: TRBJ1-5; v_gene: TRBV29-1; CDR3aa: CSPRRRKDQPQHF
j_gene: TRBJ1-2; v_gene: TRBV29-1; CDR3aa: CSQRTPADGYTF
j_gene: TRBJ2-1; v_gene: TRBV27; CDR3aa: CASSLSRSYNEQFF
j_gene: TRBJ2-4; v_gene: TRBV6-6; CDR3aa: CASSAGLAGENQYF
j_gene: TRBJ1-3; v_gene: TRBV7-3; CDR3aa: CASSLTGQNSGNTIYF
j_gene: TRBJ1-1; v_gene: TRBV7-3; CDR3aa: CASSLAAMNTEAFF